These 13 T cell receptor beta chains share one sample of origin, sequenced in a study of T cell repertoires in cytomegalovirus infection. TCRdb independently ran MiXCR on the reads; one entry per CDR3 protein. This sample has around 770,000 distinct CDR3 sequences; about 29% occur once, and the top ten carry roughly 14%. These TCRs are of unknown antigen specificity. Sequenced material: cultured CD8+ T cells from PBMCs, taken from culture after CMV antigen stimulation. The receptors originated from a human donor in good health (CMV status not recorded). Some clones in this sample may be carry-over from other donors' samples.

Comment on this clonotype: A read error is possible here, since a much larger clone lies one base away. The V and J genes are TRBV12-3 or TRBV12-4 and TRBJ1-1; possible D gene TRBD1, 5 bases. The length of the CDR3 is 14 residues. CDR3 sequence: CASSPGLQNIEAFF. The CDR3 coding sequence is TGTGCCAGCAGTCCGGGACTTCAGAACATTGAAGCTTTCTTT.

J is TRBJ2-3 and V is TRBV29-1; 7 nucleotides agree with TRBD1. J was trimmed by 2 bases and V by 4 bases; bases with no gene match: 18. There are 18 residues in the CDR3. The V gene's germline CDR1 is SQVTM and CDR2 ANQGSEA. CDR3 sequence (DNA): TGCAGCGTTGCCGCTTTCACCGGTGACAGGGCTTCCACAGATACGCAGTATTTT. It encodes CSVAAFTGDRASTDTQYF.

The V gene is TRBV27, the J gene TRBJ1-6, with D possibly being TRBD1 (5 bases). V shed 3 bases and J shed 8 bases, with 17 bases lying between them. Germline CDR1 is MNHEY and CDR2 is SMNVEV (reference sequence). The CDR3 sequence is 16 residues long. CDR3 protein: CASSLPPAGLDSPLHF. The CDR3 bases are TGTGCCAGCAGTTTGCCCCCGGCAGGGTTGGATTCACCCCTCCACTTT.

The chain carries TRBV6-5 and TRBJ1-2; D gene uncertain. Germline V lookup: CDR1 MNHEY, CDR2 SVGAGI. The V end was cut by 6 bases, the J end by 0 bases, with 14 bases between. The CDR3 spans 15 residues. The CDR3 loop reads CASSPPGPSNYGYTF. CDR3 in DNA: TGTGCCAGCAGCCCGCCCGGACCCTCTAACTATGGCTACACCTTC.

This clonotype was counted ten times or more. J is TRBJ2-7 and V is TRBV6-1, with unresolved D. This CDR3 has 15 amino acids. Trimming stripped 0 bases from V and 3 bases from J, with 12 bases between. CDR1 and CDR2 from the germline V gene are MNHNS and SASEGT. The CDR3 coding sequence is TGTGCCAGCAGTGAAGCAAACAGCCCATACTACGAGCAGTACGTC. This translates into CASSEANSPYYEQYV.

V usage is TRBV20-1 and J usage is TRBJ1-2; possibly TRBD1 for D (5 bases). The V gene's germline CDR1 is DFQATT and CDR2 SNEGSKA (reference sequence). This CDR3 comprises 12 residues. The V gene lost 6 bases and the J gene lost 0 bases, with 8 bases spanning the gap. CDR3 protein: CSALQANYGYTF. The CDR3 DNA reads as TGCAGTGCCCTACAGGCTAACTATGGCTACACCTTC.

Ten or more counts support this clonotype. V usage is TRBV7-2 and J usage is TRBJ2-7, with 9 bases fitting TRBD1. Per germline, CDR1 SGHTA and CDR2 FQGNSA. CDR3 length: 15 residues. Trimming cost V 5 bases and J 2 bases; bases outside gene matches: 7. The CDR3 region has the DNA TGTGCCAGCAGCCCTTGGGGACAGGGAACCTACGAGCAGTACTTC. Its protein is CASSPWGQGTYEQYF.

The genes are TRBV2 and TRBJ1-3; 9 bases line up with TRBD1. J was trimmed by 7 bases and V by 10 bases; bases with no gene match: 11. The CDR3 consists of 14 residues. Germline V gene data show CDR1 as SNHLY and CDR2 as FYNNEI. The CDR3 protein is CAIPDRGTGNTIYF. For the CDR3, the DNA is TGTGCCATCCCGGACAGGGGAACAGGGAACACCATATATTTT.

The chain carries TRBV9 and TRBJ1-1; 7 bases fit TRBD1. The germline gives CDR1 SGDLS, CDR2 YYNGEE. After removal of 3 bases from V and 1 base from J, the junction contained 6 bases not matched to a gene. CDR3 size: 15 residues. The chain's CDR3 is CASSAHGQENTEAFF. In DNA, the CDR3 is TGTGCCAGCAGCGCCCACGGACAGGAGAACACTGAAGCTTTCTTT.

At least ten counts were recorded for this clonotype. The rearrangement joins TRBV7-2 to TRBJ2-5; 7 nucleotides line up with TRBD1. Germline lookup yields CDR1 SGHTA and CDR2 FQGNSA. The V gene end was trimmed by 5 bases and the J gene end by 7 bases; junction bases not matched to a gene: 10. The CDR3 has 14 residues. CDR3 region: CASSPTGTEGTQYF. The CDR3 bases are TGTGCCAGCAGCCCGACAGGGACCGAGGGGACCCAGTACTTC.

V gene TRBV27 combines with J gene TRBJ1-5, with TRBD1 matching 7 bases. V lost 6 bases and J lost 3; bases outside the gene matches: 8. Germline CDR1 MNHEY, CDR2 SMNVEV (reference sequence). The CDR3 consists of 15 residues. The CDR3 loop is CASRTDRDNNQPQHF. The DNA for the CDR3 is TGTGCCAGCAGGACCGACAGGGATAACAATCAGCCCCAGCATTTT.

This clonotype was seen more than once but under ten times. The chain uses TRBV27 and TRBJ1-1; D possibly corresponds to TRBD1 (6 bases). The CDR3 runs 14 residues. Germline V CDR1 and CDR2: MNHEY, SMNVEV (reference sequence). V gave up 0 bases and J gave up 1 base, with 6 bases separating them. The CDR3 coding sequence is TGTGCCAGCAGTTTATCGACAGGGAACACTGAAGCTTTCTTT. Translation: CASSLSTGNTEAFF.

J is TRBJ1-2 and V is TRBV10-3; 7 nucleotides align to TRBD1. V trimming: 6 bases; J trimming: 2 bases; junction bases outside the gene matches: 6. Germline-derived CDR1 and CDR2 are ENHRY and SYGVKD. The CDR3 runs to 14 residues. Here the CDR3 DNA reads TGTGCCATCAGGGAGGGGGCGCCGAACTATGGCTACACCTTC. Translated, it gives CAIREGAPNYGYTF.